One sample yielded the 2 T cell receptor beta chains listed below, sequenced in a study of cytomegalovirus exposure and HLA in healthy donors. It was with 60 Vbeta and 13 Jbeta primers that the PCR ran. Sequencing used immunoSEQ multiplex PCR; TCRdb keeps in-frame clones, though not all of them. This sample has about 160,000 clones, with roughly 79% found just once. Sequences were obtained from PBMCs. The receptors shown here come from a man younger than 30 in good health and CMV-seropositive.

J is TRBJ1-5 and V is TRBV10-3; D not certain. Between the trimmed V and J ends, which lost 6 bases and 7 bases, there was a span of 10 bases. Germline V gives CDR1 ENHRY, CDR2 SYGVKD. The CDR3 spans 12 residues. This CDR3 is CAISGVGQPQHF. The CDR3 DNA reads as TGTGCCATCAGCGGGGTGGGGCAGCCCCAGCATTTT.

The chain carries TRBV5-4 and TRBJ2-7, with D maybe TRBD2 (5 bases). Trimming shortened V by 0 bases and J by 2 bases, and 9 bases separated the two germline ends. Germline V gene data show CDR1 as SGHNT and CDR2 as YYREEE (reference sequence). The CDR3 runs to 14 residues. The CDR3 here is CASSLVGRTYEQYF. CDR3 in DNA: TGTGCCAGCAGCTTGGTGGGGAGAACCTACGAGCAGTACTTC.